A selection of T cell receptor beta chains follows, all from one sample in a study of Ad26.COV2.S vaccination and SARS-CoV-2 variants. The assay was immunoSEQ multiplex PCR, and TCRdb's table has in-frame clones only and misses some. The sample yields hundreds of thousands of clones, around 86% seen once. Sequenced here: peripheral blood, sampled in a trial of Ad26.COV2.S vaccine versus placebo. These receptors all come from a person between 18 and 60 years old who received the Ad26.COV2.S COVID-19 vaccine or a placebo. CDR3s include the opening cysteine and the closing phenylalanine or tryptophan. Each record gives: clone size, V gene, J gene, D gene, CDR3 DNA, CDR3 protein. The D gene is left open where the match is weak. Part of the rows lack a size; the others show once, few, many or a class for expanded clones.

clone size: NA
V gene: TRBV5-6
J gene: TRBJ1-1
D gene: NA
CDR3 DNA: TGTGCCAGCAGCTTTTATTCTCAGAACACTGAAGCTTTCTTT
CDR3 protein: CASSFYSQNTEAFF

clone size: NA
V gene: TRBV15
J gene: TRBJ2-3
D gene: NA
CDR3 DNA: TGTGCCACCAGCGTCGAGACTAGTTTGACGCAGTATTTT
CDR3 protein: CATSVETSLTQYF

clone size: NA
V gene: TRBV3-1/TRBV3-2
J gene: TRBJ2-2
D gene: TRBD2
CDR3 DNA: TGTGCCAGCAGCCAAGGTCGAGGGCTAGCGGGATCTAGAACCGGGGAGCTGTTTTTT
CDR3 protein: CASSQGRGLAGSRTGELFF

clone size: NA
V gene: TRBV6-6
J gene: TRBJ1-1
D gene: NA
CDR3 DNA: TGTGCCAGCAGTTACCCGGACAGTAGAGCTGAAGCTTTCTTT
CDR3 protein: CASSYPDSRAEAFF

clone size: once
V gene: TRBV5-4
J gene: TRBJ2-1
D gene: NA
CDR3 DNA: TGTGCCAGCAGTCCAGAATCTAAACTCCACAATGAGCAGTTCTTC
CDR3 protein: CASSPESKLHNEQFF

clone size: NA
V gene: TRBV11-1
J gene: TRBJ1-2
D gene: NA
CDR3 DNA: TGTGCCAGCAGGTCCGGGACTCAAGGGAACTATGGCTACACCTTC
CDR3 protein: CASRSGTQGNYGYTF

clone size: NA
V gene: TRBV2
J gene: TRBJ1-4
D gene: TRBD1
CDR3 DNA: TGTGCCAGCTCATGGGACAGACAAAATGAAAAACTGTTTTTT
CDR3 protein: CASSWDRQNEKLFF

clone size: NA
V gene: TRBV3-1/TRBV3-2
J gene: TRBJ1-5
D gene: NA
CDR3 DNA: TGTGCCAGCGCTAGAGCGCTACTGGCGCCCCAGCATTTT
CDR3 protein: CASARALLAPQHF

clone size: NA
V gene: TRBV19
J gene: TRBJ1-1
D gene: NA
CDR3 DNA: TGTGCCAGCGGGCGGACATTGAACACTGAAGCTTTCTTT
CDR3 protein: CASGRTLNTEAFF

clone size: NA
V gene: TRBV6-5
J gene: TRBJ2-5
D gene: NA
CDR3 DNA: TGTGCCAGCAGTCAAAGTCGGGAGACCCAGTACTTC
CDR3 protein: CASSQSRETQYF

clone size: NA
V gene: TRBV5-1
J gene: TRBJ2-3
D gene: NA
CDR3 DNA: TGCGCCAGCAGATTGGGGGCGGGTGACAGCACAGATACGCAGTATTTT
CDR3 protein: CASRLGAGDSTDTQYF

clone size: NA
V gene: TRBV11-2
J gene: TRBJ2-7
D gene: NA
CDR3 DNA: TGTGCCAGCAGCTTGCCAGGGGCTAAAAACTACGAGCAGTACTTC
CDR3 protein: CASSLPGAKNYEQYF

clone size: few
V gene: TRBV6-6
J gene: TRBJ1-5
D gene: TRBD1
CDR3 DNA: TGTGCCAGCAGCCAACAGGGGAACAATCAGCCCCAGCATTTT
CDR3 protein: CASSQQGNNQPQHF

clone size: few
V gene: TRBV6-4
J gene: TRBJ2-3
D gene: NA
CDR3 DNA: TGTGCCAGCAGTTCCGCCGGGGCCCCAGATACGCAGTATTTT
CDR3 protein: CASSSAGAPDTQYF

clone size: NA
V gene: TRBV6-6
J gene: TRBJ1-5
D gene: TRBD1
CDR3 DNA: TGTGCCAGCAGGGACAGGATTTATAGCAATCAGCCCCAGCATTTT
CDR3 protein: CASRDRIYSNQPQHF

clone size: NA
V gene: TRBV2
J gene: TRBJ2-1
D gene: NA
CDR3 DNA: TGTGCCAGCAGTGAAGGTCTCCCCTTCTTC
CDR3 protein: CASSEGLPFF

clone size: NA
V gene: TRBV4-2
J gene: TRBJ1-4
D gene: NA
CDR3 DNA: TGTGCCAGCAGCCAAGTCAGGGAGGAAAAACTGTTTTTT
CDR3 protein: CASSQVREEKLFF

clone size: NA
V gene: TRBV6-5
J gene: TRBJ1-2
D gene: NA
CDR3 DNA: TGTGCCAGCGGACCCCAGGGTGAGGTCTACACCTTC
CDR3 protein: CASGPQGEVYTF

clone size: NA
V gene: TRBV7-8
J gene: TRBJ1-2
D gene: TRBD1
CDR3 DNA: TGTGCCAGCAGCGCCGACAGGGGCGGCTACACCTTC
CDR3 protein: CASSADRGGYTF

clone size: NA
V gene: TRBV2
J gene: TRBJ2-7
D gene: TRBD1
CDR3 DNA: TGTGCCAGCAGGTTCTCGGACAGGGCCGCCTACGAGCAGTACTTC
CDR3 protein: CASRFSDRAAYEQYF

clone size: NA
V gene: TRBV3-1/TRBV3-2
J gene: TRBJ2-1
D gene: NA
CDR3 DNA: TGTGCCAGCAGCCAAGAACGTGGGGTGCGCTCCTACAATGAGCAGTTCTTC
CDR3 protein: CASSQERGVRSYNEQFF

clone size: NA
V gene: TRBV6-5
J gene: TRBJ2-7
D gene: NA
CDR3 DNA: TGTGCCAGCATCAACAGGTTGGGATACGAGCAGTACTTC
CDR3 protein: CASINRLGYEQYF

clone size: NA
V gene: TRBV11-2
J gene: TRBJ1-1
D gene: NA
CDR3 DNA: TGTGCCAGCAGCCCCTTCTCTGAAGCTTTCTTT
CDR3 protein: CASSPFSEAFF

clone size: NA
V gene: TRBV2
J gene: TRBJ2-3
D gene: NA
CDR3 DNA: TGTGCCAGCAGGCCAGCAAGTGGGGGGGCCGGGCGCACAGATACGCAGTATTTT
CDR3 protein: CASRPASGGAGRTDTQYF

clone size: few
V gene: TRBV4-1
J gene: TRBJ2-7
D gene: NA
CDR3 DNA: TGCGCCAGCGCACAGGGACACGAGCAGTACTTC
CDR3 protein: CASAQGHEQYF

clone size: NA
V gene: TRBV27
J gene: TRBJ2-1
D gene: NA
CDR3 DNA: TGTGCCAGCAGTTTTGGAGTAGTGACGGACAATGAGCAGTTCTTC
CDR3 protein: CASSFGVVTDNEQFF

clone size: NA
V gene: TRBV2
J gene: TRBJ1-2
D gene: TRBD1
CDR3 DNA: TGTGCCAGCAGTCTAAGGGACAGGGGCTCAGATGGCTACACCTTC
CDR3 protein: CASSLRDRGSDGYTF

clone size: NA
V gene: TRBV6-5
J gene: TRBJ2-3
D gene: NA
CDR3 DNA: TGTGCCAGCAGCCGGACAGCTAGCACAGATACGCAGTATTTT
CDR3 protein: CASSRTASTDTQYF

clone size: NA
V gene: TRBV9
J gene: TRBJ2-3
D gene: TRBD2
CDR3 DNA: TGTGCCAGCAGCATCAGACATGGGGGGGGAACAGATACGCAGTATTTT
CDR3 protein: CASSIRHGGGTDTQYF

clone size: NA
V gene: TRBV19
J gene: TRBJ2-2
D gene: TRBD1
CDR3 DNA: TGTGCCAGTAGTATTACCCCGACAGGGACCGGGGAGCTGTTTTTT
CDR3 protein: CASSITPTGTGELFF

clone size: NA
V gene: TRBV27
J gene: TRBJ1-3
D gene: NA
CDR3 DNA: TGTGCCAGCAGTTTATGGGCCCCGAGATGGGTGGGTGAGTCTGGAAACACCATATATTTT
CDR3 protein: CASSLWAPRWVGESGNTIYF

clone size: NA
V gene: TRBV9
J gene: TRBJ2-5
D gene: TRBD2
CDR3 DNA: TGTGCCAGCAGCGTAGTGGCTAGCGGGGGCCAAGAGACCCAGTACTTC
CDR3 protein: CASSVVASGGQETQYF

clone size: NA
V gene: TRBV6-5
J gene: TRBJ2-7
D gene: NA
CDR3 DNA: TGTGCCAGCAGTTCCGGGGGCAGCTCCTACGAGCAGTACTTC
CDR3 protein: CASSSGGSSYEQYF

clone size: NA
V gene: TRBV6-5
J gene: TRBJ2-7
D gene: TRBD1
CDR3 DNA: TGTGCCAGCAGTACGGGACAGACCTACGAGCAGTACTTC
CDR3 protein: CASSTGQTYEQYF

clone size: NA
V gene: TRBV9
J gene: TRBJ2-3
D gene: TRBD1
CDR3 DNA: TGTGCCAGCAGCTTGGGACAGCCGGGCGGTAGCACAGATACGCAGTATTTT
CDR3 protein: CASSLGQPGGSTDTQYF